The rows below give T cell receptor beta chains drawn from one sample of a study of T cell responses to AZD1222 COVID-19 vaccine. Produced via immunoSEQ multiplex PCR; TCRdb's table is partial and in-frame only. The sample gives more than 150,000 clones, around 87% of which show up once; approximately 2.5% is in the top ten. The input for sequencing was peripheral blood, taken on day 0 of MenACWY control vaccination. The receptor set was obtained from an adult in good health. Each CDR3 is given with its conserved first and last residue. A D gene is named only where the DNA matches it firmly. Some rows have no size entry. The others give once, few or many, or a class for an expanded clone.

d_gene | j_gene | abundance | v_gene | CDR3nt | CDR3aa
- | TRBJ1-5 | - | TRBV2 | TGTGCCAGCAGTCACGGGACACCTATCGGCAATCAGCCCCAGCATTTT | CASSHGTPIGNQPQHF
- | TRBJ2-1 | - | TRBV9 | TGTGCCAGCAGCGTAGAATCAGGGGCTTCCTACAATGAGCAGTTCTTC | CASSVESGASYNEQFF
TRBD2 | TRBJ2-2 | - | TRBV5-1 | TGCGCCAGCAGTTTAGCGGGGGTCACCGGGGAGCTGTTTTTT | CASSLAGVTGELFF
- | TRBJ2-2 | - | TRBV25-1 | TGTGCCAGCAGGGGGGCCGAGGGGACCGGGGAGCTGTTTTTT | CASRGAEGTGELFF
TRBD2 | TRBJ2-7 | - | TRBV5-1 | TGCGCCAGCAGCTTTCCGGGACTAGCGGAGGGAGATCCCTCCTACGAGCAGTACTTC | CASSFPGLAEGDPSYEQYF
- | TRBJ2-5 | - | TRBV27 | TGTGCCAGCAGTTTTCAGGGGACGGGAGAGACCCAGTACTTC | CASSFQGTGETQYF
TRBD2 | TRBJ2-3 | - | TRBV27 | TGTGCCAGCAGTTTTCCCGGACTAGCGGGGAGCACAGATACGCAGTATTTT | CASSFPGLAGSTDTQYF
TRBD1 | TRBJ1-2 | - | TRBV7-2 | TGTGCCAGCAGCCCTTCGCCGGGACAGGGCAACTATGGCTACACCTTC | CASSPSPGQGNYGYTF
TRBD1 | TRBJ2-2 | - | TRBV9 | TGTGCCAGCAGCGTTCCCGGACAGGGGTTGGCCGGGGAGCTGTTTTTT | CASSVPGQGLAGELFF
- | TRBJ1-5 | - | TRBV18 | TGTGCCAGCTCTACCAAAGGGGGTCAGCCCCAGCATTTT | CASSTKGGQPQHF
- | TRBJ1-2 | - | TRBV7-9 | TGTGCCAGCAGCTTAGCTATTCTGGGACCTTCTAACTATGGCTACACCTTC | CASSLAILGPSNYGYTF
TRBD1 | TRBJ2-7 | - | TRBV7-9 | TGTGCCAGCAGCAGGGGACAGGGGCTCTACGAGCAGTACTTC | CASSRGQGLYEQYF
- | TRBJ1-6 | - | TRBV7-8 | TGTGCCAGCAGCCAAAGGCCGGAGGCGCATAATTCACCCCTCCACTTT | CASSQRPEAHNSPLHF
- | TRBJ2-7 | - | TRBV19 | TGTGCCAGTAGTACGACTCTTCTGGCGGGGGAGCAGTACTTC | CASSTTLLAGEQYF
TRBD1 | TRBJ2-3 | - | TRBV6-1 | TGTGCCAGCAGTGAATTCGGACAGGGGGGAATCACAGATACGCAGTATTTT | CASSEFGQGGITDTQYF
TRBD2 | TRBJ2-3 | once | TRBV3-1/TRBV3-2 | TGTGCCAGCAGCCAAGAACGGGTACTAGCGGGGGGCACAGATACGCAGTATTTT | CASSQERVLAGGTDTQYF
- | TRBJ1-1 | once | TRBV30 | TGTGCCTGGAGTGTAGGTCCCGTTATGAACACTGAAGCTTTCTTT | CAWSVGPVMNTEAFF
- | TRBJ2-7 | - | TRBV5-6 | TGTGCCAGCAGCTTGGCACGGAGCTCCTACGAGCAGTACTTC | CASSLARSSYEQYF
- | TRBJ1-2 | - | TRBV5-1 | TGCGCCAGCAGCTTGGATGGGGGGCGTGAGCGAGGCTACACCTTC | CASSLDGGRERGYTF
- | TRBJ1-2 | - | TRBV28 | TGTGCCAGCAGGACCACCGGGGTATCCTATGGCTACACCTTC | CASRTTGVSYGYTF
- | TRBJ1-5 | few | TRBV19 | TGTGCCAGTAGTATAGAGGGTCTGGTGCAGCCCCAGCATTTT | CASSIEGLVQPQHF
TRBD2 | TRBJ2-1 | - | TRBV3-1/TRBV3-2 | TGTGCCAGCAGCCAAGAGACTAGCGGGGCCTCTAAGCAGTTCTTC | CASSQETSGASKQFF
TRBD2 | TRBJ2-7 | - | TRBV11-3 | TGTGCCAGCAGCTTAGATTCGGCACGGGAGGGCCCCGACGAGCAGTACTTC | CASSLDSAREGPDEQYF
TRBD2 | TRBJ2-7 | - | TRBV13 | TGTGCCAGCAGCAGAGAGCGGGGGGGTGTTGCCGAGCAGTACTTC | CASSRERGGVAEQYF
- | TRBJ2-4 | - | TRBV7-2 | TGTGCCAGCAGCCTAGGTGGGGTTGCCAAAAACATTCAGTACTTC | CASSLGGVAKNIQYF
- | TRBJ1-3 | - | TRBV4-3 | TGCGCCAGCAGCCAAGATTCCTCTGGAAACACCATATATTTT | CASSQDSSGNTIYF
- | TRBJ1-4 | - | TRBV19 | TGTGCCAGTAGTATAAACAGATCAACTAATGAAAAACTGTTTTTT | CASSINRSTNEKLFF
TRBD1 | TRBJ2-7 | - | TRBV3-1/TRBV3-2 | TGTGCCAGCAGTCAGACAGGGTCCGAGCAGTACTTC | CASSQTGSEQYF
- | TRBJ2-7 | - | TRBV5-4 | TGTGCCAGCAGCACCGGACCTTTCGGGGAGCAGTACTTC | CASSTGPFGEQYF
- | TRBJ1-1 | - | TRBV7-3 | TGTGCCAGCAGCCCCGGGGTGAGGAGGAACACTGAAGCTTTCTTT | CASSPGVRRNTEAFF
TRBD2 | TRBJ2-5 | - | TRBV19 | TGTGCCAGTAGTATGGGGACTAGCGGAGAGACCCAGTACTTC | CASSMGTSGETQYF
- | TRBJ2-7 | - | TRBV11-3 | TGTGCCAGCAGCCAAACAAGGGGGGGCGAGCAGTACTTC | CASSQTRGGEQYF
- | TRBJ1-2 | few | TRBV6-6 | TGTGCCAGCATAGGGCTCGGACTGAGAGGGGGCTACACCTTC | CASIGLGLRGGYTF
- | TRBJ1-5 | - | TRBV7-2 | TGTGCCAGCAGCTTGACAGGCGATCAGCCCCAGCATTTT | CASSLTGDQPQHF
- | TRBJ2-7 | - | TRBV7-9 | TGTGCCAGCAGCCTAAGAGGGATCGAGCAGTACTTC | CASSLRGIEQYF
- | TRBJ1-1 | - | TRBV12-3/TRBV12-4 | TGTGCCAGCAGTGCGGGACAGAACACTGAAGCTTTCTTT | CASSAGQNTEAFF
- | TRBJ1-1 | - | TRBV4-2 | TGTGCCAGCAGCCAAGATCTCGGGGTAGCCGAAGCTTTCTTT | CASSQDLGVAEAFF
TRBD1 | TRBJ2-7 | - | TRBV5-4 | TGTGCCAGCAGCTCGGGACAGATCTACGAGCAGTACTTC | CASSSGQIYEQYF
- | TRBJ1-2 | - | TRBV25-1 | TGTGCCAGCAGTGAATCGGCATCGATTAACTATGGCTACACCTTC | CASSESASINYGYTF
TRBD1 | TRBJ2-7 | - | TRBV28 | TGTGCCAGCAGTACTGATTTACCCACAGGGGCCTACGAGCAGTACTTC | CASSTDLPTGAYEQYF
TRBD2 | TRBJ2-3 | - | TRBV19 | TGTGCCACCGGGACTAGCGGGGGGGCGGGCACAGATACGCAGTATTTT | CATGTSGGAGTDTQYF
- | TRBJ2-1 | - | TRBV5-1 | TGCGCCAGCAGCTTGGCGGAGGGGAGTGAGCAGTTCTTC | CASSLAEGSEQFF